This TCR beta chain is from a study of shared clonotypes between healthy human individuals. Study in general: Each donor contributed plates that comprised three CD4 naive, three CD4 memory, two CD8 naive and one CD8 memory.

On this clone: Its antigen is currently unknown.

The CDR3 is 15 amino acids. Germline values: CDR1 SGHTA, CDR2 FQGNSA. J lost 6 bases, V lost 3 bases, and 7 bases had no gene match. General study findings and limits: Sharing across four donors was seen in 4% to 6.5% of naive CD4 clonotypes.

Sequencing was at deep level. Measured with immunoSEQ multiplex PCR; TCRdb has only the in-frame clones, and not every one. This table holds roughly 1.5 million clones, 95% to 99% found once. The V and J genes are TRBV7-2 and TRBJ2-3, with 9 bases lining up with TRBD2. Sequenced: naive CD4+ T cells sorted from blood. Subset indicated: CD45RA+ positively selected. This TCR derives from a man aged 30 to 39 in good health. CDR3 sequence (DNA): TGTGCCAGCAGCTTTTTAGCGGGAGCGGTGGATACGCAGTATTTT. Protein: CASSFLAGAVDTQYF.